The 26 T cell receptor beta chains reported below all come from one sample, sequenced in a study of identifying expanded T cells in peripheral blood. Clones were sequenced by immunoSEQ multiplex PCR, and TCRdb holds only the in-frame ones, with some missing. The sample has under 100,000 clones; 70% to 90% are singletons. Sequencing was performed on blood. The receptors come from a person aged 18 to 70 in good health.

The V gene is TRBV6-5, the J gene TRBJ1-2; unclear D gene. The CDR3 is made up of 16 amino acids. Germline CDR1 and CDR2: MNHEY and SVGAGI. V was trimmed by 4 bases and J by 2 bases, leaving 17 bases between them. CDR3: CASSFSFYNANYGYTF. CDR3 sequence (DNA): TGTGCCAGCAGTTTTTCCTTCTATAATGCAAACTATGGCTACACCTTC.

This clone was picked up one time. Other DNA sequences within the sample encode an identical CDR3. The CDR3 loop reads CAWARTGGHYGYTF. The DNA for the CDR3 is TGTGCCTGGGCTAGGACAGGAGGACACTATGGCTACACCTTC. The chain carries TRBV30 and TRBJ1-2; 7 bases align to TRBD1. CDR1 and CDR2 (germline): GTSNPN, SVGIG (reference sequence). V lost 5 bases and J lost 3; bases outside the gene matches: 9. CDR3 length equals 14 residues.

The genes are TRBV7-3 and TRBJ1-2; 9 bases are a match to TRBD1. CDR3 length: 14 amino acids. Losses at the gene ends were 4 bases for V and 2 bases for J; bases not matched to a gene: 2. Looked up from germline, CDR1 is SGHTA and CDR2 is FQGTGA. The CDR3 DNA is TGTGCCAGCAGCTCGGGACAGGGCAACTATGGCTACACCTTC. This sequence encodes CASSSGQGNYGYTF.

The gene calls are TRBV7-2 and TRBJ2-1; TRBD2 aligns across 16 bases. The CDR3 has 15 residues. The germline CDR1 and CDR2 sequences are SGHTA and FQGNSA. The V and J ends lost 5 bases and 10 bases, in that order; junction bases with no gene match: 5. CDR3 sequence: CASSQGTSGRGEQFF. CDR3 sequence (DNA): TGTGCCAGCAGCCAAGGGACTAGCGGGAGGGGGGAGCAGTTCTTC.

This clone was observed a single time. The J gene is TRBJ1-2, the V gene TRBV19; TRBD1 is a possible D gene (6 bases). The CDR3 consists of 15 residues. Trimming stripped 5 bases from V and 4 bases from J, with 17 bases between. CDR1 and CDR2 (germline): LNHDA, SQIVND (reference sequence). CDR3 in amino acids: CASSPWGSGAYGYTF. Here the CDR3 DNA reads TGTGCCAGTAGTCCCTGGGGTTCAGGGGCCTATGGCTACACCTTC.

A few counts support this clone. The chain carries TRBV2 and TRBJ1-5, with no clear D. CDR1 and CDR2 from the germline V gene are SNHLY and FYNNEI. The CDR3 loop spans 14 amino acids. V dropped 1 base and J dropped 9 bases, with 13 bases sitting between them. CDR3 protein: CASSEDGQSRPQHF. DNA of the CDR3: TGTGCCAGCAGTGAAGACGGCCAGTCGCGGCCCCAGCATTTT.

The gene calls are TRBV6-6 and TRBJ1-2, with 7 nucleotides matching TRBD1. The CDR3 spans 14 residues. CDR1 and CDR2 (germline): MNHNY, SVGAGI (reference sequence). Trimming at V came to 2 bases and at J to 8 bases, leaving 8 bases not matched to a gene. The CDR3 sequence: CASSYNLQGGGYTF. The CDR3 DNA reads TGTGCCAGCAGTTACAATCTTCAGGGGGGCGGCTACACCTTC.

The V gene is TRBV2, the J gene TRBJ1-5; D not certain. With 4 bases removed from V and 3 bases from J, the gap between germline ends came to 7 bases. The CDR3 has 13 residues. CDR1 is SNHLY, CDR2 FYNNEI, per germline. The CDR3 loop is CASSGENNQPQHF. The CDR3 bases are TGTGCCAGCAGTGGTGAGAACAATCAGCCCCAGCATTTT.

The J gene is TRBJ2-3, the V gene TRBV7-6; 11 positions match TRBD1. The germline CDR1 and CDR2 sequences are SGHVS and FNYEAQ. The CDR3 extends over 15 amino acids. J gave up 3 bases and V 3 bases, and 2 bases lay outside the gene matches. The CDR3 DNA follows: TGTGCCAGCAGCTTCGGGACAGGGGGTACAGATACGCAGTATTTT. Translation: CASSFGTGGTDTQYF.

The rearrangement links TRBV19 to TRBJ2-1; D ambiguous. The germline V and J ends were trimmed by 5 bases and 15 bases, with 23 bases remaining between them. This CDR3 contains 14 residues. Germline CDR1 is LNHDA and CDR2 is SQIVND (reference sequence). CDR3 coding DNA: TGTGCCAGTAGTGGTCCAGCCCCCATCATAAGGCTGTTCTTC. Residues: CASSGPAPIIRLFF. The whole variable domain, filled in from reference TRBV19 and TRBJ2-1, reads DGGITQSPKYLFRKEGQNVTLSCEQNLNHDAMYWYRQDPGQGLRLIYYSQIVNDFQKGDIAEGYSVSREKKESFPLTVTSAQKNPTAFYLCASSGPAPIIRLFFGPGTRLTVL.

The chain employs TRBV4-1 and TRBJ2-5, with unresolved D. Trimming cost V 0 bases and J 13 bases, with 12 bases left between them. CDR3 size: 12 residues. CDR1 and CDR2 (germline): MGHRA, YSYEKL. CDR3 coding DNA: TGCGCCAGCAGCCAAGACGGCCAAAGCGTGTACTTC. The encoded protein is CASSQDGQSVYF.

The rearrangement links TRBV29-1 to TRBJ2-7; D is unresolved. Germline V gene data show CDR1 as SQVTM and CDR2 as ANQGSEA. With 4 bases removed from V and 0 bases from J, the gap between germline ends came to 10 bases. The CDR3 is made up of 13 amino acids. The CDR3 DNA follows: TGCAGCGTTGGGGAAATGGGCTCCTACGAGCAGTACTTC. Residues: CSVGEMGSYEQYF.

This rearrangement joins TRBV4-2 to TRBJ1-1; the D gene is possibly TRBD1 (6 bases). Per the germline V gene, CDR1 is LGHNA and CDR2 is YNFKEQ. Trimming took off 6 bases at V and 5 bases at J, with 19 bases between the two ends. The CDR3 totals 15 residues. The CDR3 DNA reads as TGTGCCAGCAGGAGAGGGGGTAGCCTGGGGACTGAAGCTTTCTTT. Translating it yields CASRRGGSLGTEAFF.

The sample holds one count of this clone. The chain recombines TRBV7-7 with TRBJ2-3; 10 nucleotides agree with TRBD2. From germline, CDR1 is SSHAT and CDR2 FNYEAQ (reference sequence). V shed 2 bases and J 4 bases; nucleotides not matched to a gene: 3. This CDR3 has 15 residues. The CDR3 here is CASSLSGRGADTQYF. CDR3 DNA: TGTGCCAGCAGCTTAAGCGGGAGGGGTGCAGATACGCAGTATTTT. The full variable domain, rest sourced from reference TRBV7-7 and TRBJ2-3, is GAGVSQSPRYKVTKRGQDVTLRCDPISSHATLYWYQQALGQGPEFLTYFNYEAQPDKSGLPSDRFSAERPEGSISTLTIQRTEQRDSAMYRCASSLSGRGADTQYFGPGTRLTVL.

This chain joins TRBV23-1 and TRBJ2-7; weak D call: TRBD2 (5 bases). TRBV23-1 is annotated as an ORF whose role is uncertain. This CDR3 has 14 amino acids. The germline V and J ends were trimmed by 2 bases and 2 bases, with 10 bases remaining between them. The CDR3 is CASSQERLPYEQYF. The DNA of the CDR3 is TGCGCCAGCAGTCAAGAGCGGCTGCCCTACGAGCAGTACTTC.

This chain links TRBV6-6 with TRBJ1-2; D is perhaps TRBD1 (6 bases). The CDR3 consists of 13 residues. V lost 6 bases to trimming and J lost 10 bases, with 18 bases between them. CDR1 and CDR2 from the germline V gene are MNHNY and SVGAGI (reference sequence). The CDR3 DNA sequence: TGTGCCAGCAGCCCCGGACAGAGGAAAGACTACACCTTC. Translation gives CASSPGQRKDYTF.

This clone was counted a single time. The chain recombines TRBV5-6 with TRBJ2-5; 8 nucleotides align to TRBD2. CDR3 length: 15 residues. The V and J ends lost 6 bases and 5 bases, in that order; junction bases with no gene match: 12. The V gene's germline CDR1 is SGHDT and CDR2 YYEEEE. CDR3 residues: CASTLTGGARETQYF. In DNA, the CDR3 is TGTGCCAGCACCCTAACGGGGGGGGCCCGGGAGACCCAGTACTTC.

The chain combines TRBV5-1 with TRBJ1-2; D uncertain. This CDR3 spans 14 amino acids. Trimming stripped 0 bases from V and 6 bases from J, with 12 bases between. The V gene's germline CDR1 is SGHRS and CDR2 YFSETQ. The CDR3 nucleotides are TGCGCCAGCAGCTTGGTTCTCCGGGAGAATGGCTACACCTTC. It yields the protein CASSLVLRENGYTF.

This chain links TRBV6-1 with TRBJ1-1; weak D call: TRBD1 (6 bases). Trimming removed 6 bases from V and 8 bases from J, with 19 bases in between. The CDR3 has 14 amino acids. Germline CDR1 is MNHNS and CDR2 is SASEGT. CDR3 sequence reads: CASRGRDTRDEAFF. CDR3 nucleotide sequence: TGTGCCAGCAGGGGAAGGGACACCAGAGACGAAGCTTTCTTT.

This chain joins TRBV7-3 and TRBJ2-1; TRBD2 matches 8 bases. The germline V gene has CDR1 SGHTA and CDR2 FQGTGA. After removal of 6 bases from V and 6 bases from J, the junction contained 13 bases not matched to a gene. The CDR3 sequence is 16 residues long. This CDR3 reads CASRPSAAGGSNEQFF. The DNA for the CDR3 is TGTGCCAGCAGACCCTCGGCCGCGGGAGGTTCCAATGAGCAGTTCTTC.

The table lists this clone with a count of one. This chain uses TRBV4-1 with TRBJ2-3; D call uncertain. The CDR3 sequence is 11 residues long. Germline values: CDR1 MGHRA, CDR2 YSYEKL. V gave up 5 bases and J gave up 10 bases, with 10 bases separating them. The DNA of the CDR3 is TGCGCCAGCAGCTCCCCGTCTGCGCAGTATTTT. Amino acids: CASSSPSAQYF.

The J gene is TRBJ1-2, the V gene TRBV5-1, with a weak D call TRBD1 (6 bases). The germline V gene encodes CDR1 SGHRS and CDR2 YFSETQ. V was clipped by 3 bases and J by 4 bases, with 13 bases between them. The CDR3 contains 14 residues. This CDR3 is CASSSTGTTYGYTF. The CDR3 DNA reads as TGCGCCAGCAGCTCCACTGGGACAACCTATGGCTACACCTTC.

This rearrangement joins TRBV7-2 to TRBJ2-1, with TRBD2 identical over 9 bases. CDR1 and CDR2 from the germline V gene are SGHTA and FQGNSA. Trimming cost V 1 base and J 4 bases; bases outside gene matches: 2. The CDR3 runs 15 residues. Here the CDR3 reads CASSLGTSEYNEQFF. In nucleotides, the CDR3 is TGTGCCAGCAGCTTAGGGACTAGCGAGTACAATGAGCAGTTCTTC.

The gene calls are TRBV7-2 and TRBJ2-3; D is tentatively TRBD1 or TRBD2 (5 bases each). The ends were cut back, 1 base at V and 11 bases at J, with 13 bases in the middle. Germline loops: CDR1 SGHTA, CDR2 FQGNSA. The CDR3 runs 13 residues. The CDR3, as DNA: TGTGCCAGCAGCTTAGAAGGGACCCCGAGGCAGTATTTT. It specifies CASSLEGTPRQYF.

This chain links TRBV9 with TRBJ2-7; weak D call: TRBD2 (6 bases). This CDR3 has 16 residues. V lost 0 bases, J lost 5 bases, and 18 bases lay in between. CDR1 is SGDLS, CDR2 YYNGEE, per germline. DNA of the CDR3: TGTGCCAGCAGCGTAGGATCAGGGAGGTTAGGAGACGAGCAGTACTTC. Amino acids: CASSVGSGRLGDEQYF. Variable domain in full (rest from reference TRBV9 and TRBJ2-7): DSGVTQTPKHLITATGQRVTLRCSPRSGDLSVYWYQQSLDQGLQFLIQYYNGEERAKGNILERFSAQQFPDLHSELNLSSLELGDSALYFCASSVGSGRLGDEQYFGPGTRLTVT.

This chain uses TRBV7-2 with TRBJ2-3, with unresolved D. Germline V gene lookup returns CDR1 SGHTA and CDR2 FQGNSA. The V gene lost 5 bases and the J gene lost 5 bases, with 14 bases spanning the gap. The CDR3 has 14 residues. The CDR3 loop is CASSANAPLDTQYF. CDR3 bases: TGTGCCAGCAGCGCCAATGCCCCTTTAGATACGCAGTATTTT.